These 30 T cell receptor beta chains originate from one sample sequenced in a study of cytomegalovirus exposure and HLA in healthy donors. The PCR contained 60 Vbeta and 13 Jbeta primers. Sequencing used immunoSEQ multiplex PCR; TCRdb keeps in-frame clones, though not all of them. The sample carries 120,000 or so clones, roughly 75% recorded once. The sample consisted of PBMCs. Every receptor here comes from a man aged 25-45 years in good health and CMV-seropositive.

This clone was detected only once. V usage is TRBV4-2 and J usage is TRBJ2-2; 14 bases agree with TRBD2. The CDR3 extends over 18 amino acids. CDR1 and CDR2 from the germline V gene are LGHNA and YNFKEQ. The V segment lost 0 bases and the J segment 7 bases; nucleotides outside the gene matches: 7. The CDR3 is CASSQENRLAGGNGELFF. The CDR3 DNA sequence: TGTGCCAGCAGCCAAGAGAACAGACTAGCGGGAGGGAACGGGGAGCTGTTTTTT.

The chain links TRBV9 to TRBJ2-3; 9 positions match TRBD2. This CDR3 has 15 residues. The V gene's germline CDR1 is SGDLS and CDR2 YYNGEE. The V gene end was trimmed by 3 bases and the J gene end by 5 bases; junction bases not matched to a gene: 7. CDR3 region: CASSASGGSGDTQYF. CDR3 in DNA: TGTGCCAGCAGCGCGAGCGGGGGGAGTGGAGATACGCAGTATTTT.

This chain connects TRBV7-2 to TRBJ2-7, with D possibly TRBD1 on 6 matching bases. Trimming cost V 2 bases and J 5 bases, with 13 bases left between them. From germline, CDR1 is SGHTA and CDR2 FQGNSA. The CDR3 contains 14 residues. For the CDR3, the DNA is TGTGCCAGCAGCTTAAATACAGGGTCCCACGAGCAGTACTTC. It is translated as CASSLNTGSHEQYF.

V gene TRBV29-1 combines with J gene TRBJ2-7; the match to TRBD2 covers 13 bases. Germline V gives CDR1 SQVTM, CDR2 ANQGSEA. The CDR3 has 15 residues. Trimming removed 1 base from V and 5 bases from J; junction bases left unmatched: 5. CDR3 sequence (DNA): TGCAGCGTTGAAGCTGGACTAGCGGGAGTTCACGAGCAGTACTTC. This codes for CSVEAGLAGVHEQYF.

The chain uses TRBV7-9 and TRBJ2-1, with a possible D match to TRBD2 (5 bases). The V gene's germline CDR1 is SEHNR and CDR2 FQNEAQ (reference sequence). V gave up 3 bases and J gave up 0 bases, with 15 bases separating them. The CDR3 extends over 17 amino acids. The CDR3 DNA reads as TGTGCCAGCAGCTTCAACGAGCGGTCCCGCTCCTACAATGAGCAGTTCTTC. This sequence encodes CASSFNERSRSYNEQFF.

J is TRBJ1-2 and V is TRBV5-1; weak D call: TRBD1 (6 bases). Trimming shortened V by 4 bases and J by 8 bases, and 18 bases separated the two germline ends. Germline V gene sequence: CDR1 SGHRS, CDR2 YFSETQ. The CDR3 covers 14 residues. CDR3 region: CASSLTGDKGGYTF. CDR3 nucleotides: TGCGCCAGCAGCCTGACAGGAGACAAAGGAGGCTACACCTTC.

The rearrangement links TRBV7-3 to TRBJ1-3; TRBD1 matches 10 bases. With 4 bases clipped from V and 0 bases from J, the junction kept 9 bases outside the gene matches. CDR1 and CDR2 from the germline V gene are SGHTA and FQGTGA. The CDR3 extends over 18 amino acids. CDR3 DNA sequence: TGTGCCAGCAGCTCACGGACAGGGGGTGCCAGCTCTGGAAACACCATATATTTT. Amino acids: CASSSRTGGASSGNTIYF.

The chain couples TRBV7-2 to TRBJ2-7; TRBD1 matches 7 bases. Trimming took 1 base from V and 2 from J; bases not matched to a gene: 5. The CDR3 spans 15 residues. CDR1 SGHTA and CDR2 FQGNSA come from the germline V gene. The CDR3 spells CASSLGGQDPYEQYF. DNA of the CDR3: TGTGCCAGCAGCTTAGGTGGACAGGACCCCTACGAGCAGTACTTC.

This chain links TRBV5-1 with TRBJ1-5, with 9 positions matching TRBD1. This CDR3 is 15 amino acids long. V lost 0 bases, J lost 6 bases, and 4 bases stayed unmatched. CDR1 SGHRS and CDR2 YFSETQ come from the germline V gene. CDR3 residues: CASSLGTGGPQPQHF. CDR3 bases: TGCGCCAGCAGCTTGGGTACAGGGGGCCCTCAGCCCCAGCATTTT.

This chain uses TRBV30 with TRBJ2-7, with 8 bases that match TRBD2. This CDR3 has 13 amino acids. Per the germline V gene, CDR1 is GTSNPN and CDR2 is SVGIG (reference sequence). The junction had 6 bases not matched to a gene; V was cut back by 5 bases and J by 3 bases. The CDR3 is CAWGRGLGYEQYF. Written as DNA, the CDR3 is TGTGCCTGGGGGAGGGGACTAGGCTACGAGCAGTACTTC.

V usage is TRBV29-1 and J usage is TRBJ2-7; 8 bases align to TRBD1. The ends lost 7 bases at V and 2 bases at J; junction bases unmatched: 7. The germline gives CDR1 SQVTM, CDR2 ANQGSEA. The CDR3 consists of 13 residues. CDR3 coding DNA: TGCAGCGCATTCGACAGGGGCCCCTACGAGCAGTACTTC. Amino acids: CSAFDRGPYEQYF.

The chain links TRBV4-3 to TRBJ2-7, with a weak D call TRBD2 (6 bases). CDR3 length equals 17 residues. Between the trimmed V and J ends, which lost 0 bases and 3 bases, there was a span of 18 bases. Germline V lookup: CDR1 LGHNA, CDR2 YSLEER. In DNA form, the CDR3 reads TGCGCCAGCAGCCAAGATCGGCGGGGCAGATCCTTCTACGAGCAGTACTTC. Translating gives CASSQDRRGRSFYEQYF.

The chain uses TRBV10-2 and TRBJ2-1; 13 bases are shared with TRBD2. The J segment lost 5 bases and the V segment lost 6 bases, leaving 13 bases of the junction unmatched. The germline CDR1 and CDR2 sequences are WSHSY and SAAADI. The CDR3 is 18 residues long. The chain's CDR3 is CASRRGLAGQFPHNEQFF. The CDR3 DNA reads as TGCGCCAGCAGGAGGGGACTAGCGGGACAGTTCCCCCACAATGAGCAGTTCTTC.

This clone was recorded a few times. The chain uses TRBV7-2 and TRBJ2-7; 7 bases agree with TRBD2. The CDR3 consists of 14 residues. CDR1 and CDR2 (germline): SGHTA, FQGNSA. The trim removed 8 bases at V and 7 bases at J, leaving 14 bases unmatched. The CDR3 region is CASGRGGRAGEQYF. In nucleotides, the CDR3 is TGTGCCAGCGGGAGGGGCGGGAGAGCGGGTGAGCAGTACTTC.

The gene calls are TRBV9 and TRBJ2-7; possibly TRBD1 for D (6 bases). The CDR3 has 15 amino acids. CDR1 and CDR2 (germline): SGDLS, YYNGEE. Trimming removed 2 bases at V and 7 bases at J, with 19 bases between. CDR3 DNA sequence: TGTGCCAGCAGCGTTCTCGCTGGGGCAGGGGTTGAGCAGTACTTC. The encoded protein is CASSVLAGAGVEQYF.

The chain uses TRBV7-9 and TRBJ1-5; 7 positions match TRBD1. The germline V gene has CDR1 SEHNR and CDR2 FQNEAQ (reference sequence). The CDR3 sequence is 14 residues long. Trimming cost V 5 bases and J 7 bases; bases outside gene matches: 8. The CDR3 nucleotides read TGTGCCAGCAGCCCAGGGGGTTTCGGCCAGCCCCAGCATTTT. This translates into CASSPGGFGQPQHF.

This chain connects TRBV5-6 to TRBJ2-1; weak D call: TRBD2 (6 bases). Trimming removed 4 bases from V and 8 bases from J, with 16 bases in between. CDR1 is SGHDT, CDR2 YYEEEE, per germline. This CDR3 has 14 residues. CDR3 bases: TGTGCCAGCAGCCCTATGGGGGGTGGGGATGAGCAGTTCTTC. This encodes CASSPMGGGDEQFF.

The CDR3 is CALKQGAGYGYTF. CDR3 DNA: TGTGCCTTAAAACAGGGGGCGGGGTATGGCTACACCTTC. The rearrangement uses TRBV30 and TRBJ1-2; 9 bases align to TRBD1. CDR1 is GTSNPN, CDR2 SVGIG, per germline (reference sequence). V trimming: 7 bases; J trimming: 5 bases; junction bases outside the gene matches: 8. The CDR3 contains 13 residues.

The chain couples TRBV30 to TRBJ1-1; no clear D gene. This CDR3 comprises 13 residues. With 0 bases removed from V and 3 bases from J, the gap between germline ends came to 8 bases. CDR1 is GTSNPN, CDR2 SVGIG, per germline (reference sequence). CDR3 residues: CAWSVLTYTEAFF. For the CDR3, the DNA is TGTGCCTGGAGTGTACTCACCTACACTGAAGCTTTCTTT.

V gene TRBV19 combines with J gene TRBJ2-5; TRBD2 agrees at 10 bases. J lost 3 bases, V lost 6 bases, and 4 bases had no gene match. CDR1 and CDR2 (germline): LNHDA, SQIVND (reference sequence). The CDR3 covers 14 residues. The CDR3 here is CASSYGLAEETQYF. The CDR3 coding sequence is TGTGCCAGTAGCTACGGACTAGCGGAAGAGACCCAGTACTTC.

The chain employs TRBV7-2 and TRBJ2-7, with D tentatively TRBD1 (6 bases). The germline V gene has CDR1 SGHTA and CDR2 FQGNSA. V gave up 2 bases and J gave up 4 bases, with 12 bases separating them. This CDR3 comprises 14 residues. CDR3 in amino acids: CASSLQGRGYEQYF. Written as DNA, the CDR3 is TGTGCCAGCAGCTTACAGGGGAGAGGTTACGAGCAGTACTTC.

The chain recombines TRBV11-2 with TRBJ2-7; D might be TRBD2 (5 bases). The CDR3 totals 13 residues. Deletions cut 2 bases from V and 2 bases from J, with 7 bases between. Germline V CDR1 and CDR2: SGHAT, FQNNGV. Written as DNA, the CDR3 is TGTGCCAGCAGCTTAACCGGGGCCTACGAGCAGTACTTC. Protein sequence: CASSLTGAYEQYF.

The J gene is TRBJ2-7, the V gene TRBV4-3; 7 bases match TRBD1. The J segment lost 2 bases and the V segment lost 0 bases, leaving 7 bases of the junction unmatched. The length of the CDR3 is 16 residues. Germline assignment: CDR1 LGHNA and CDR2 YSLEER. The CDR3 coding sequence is TGCGCCAGCAGCCAAGATAGTGGGACAGCTCCCTACGAGCAGTACTTC. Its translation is CASSQDSGTAPYEQYF.

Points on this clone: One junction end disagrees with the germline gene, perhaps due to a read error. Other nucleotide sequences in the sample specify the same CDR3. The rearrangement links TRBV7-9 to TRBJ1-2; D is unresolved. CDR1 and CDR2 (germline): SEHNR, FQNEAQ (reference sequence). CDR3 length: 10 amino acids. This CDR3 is CALEGIGYTF. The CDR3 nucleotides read TGTGCCCTCGAGGGAATCGGCTATACCTTC.

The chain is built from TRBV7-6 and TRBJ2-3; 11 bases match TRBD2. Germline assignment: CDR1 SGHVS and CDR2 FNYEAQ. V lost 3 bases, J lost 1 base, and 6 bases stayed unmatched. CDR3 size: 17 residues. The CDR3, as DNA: TGTGCCAGCAGCTTCCCTAGCGGGAGGCGGGGCACAGATACGCAGTATTTT. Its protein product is CASSFPSGRRGTDTQYF.

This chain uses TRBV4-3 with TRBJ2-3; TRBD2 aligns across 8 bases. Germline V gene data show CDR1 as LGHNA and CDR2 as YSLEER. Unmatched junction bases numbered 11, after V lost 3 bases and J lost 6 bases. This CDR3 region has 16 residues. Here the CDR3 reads CASSQRGAGGGDTQYF. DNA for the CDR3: TGCGCCAGCAGCCAGCGGGGAGCGGGCGGGGGGGATACGCAGTATTTT.

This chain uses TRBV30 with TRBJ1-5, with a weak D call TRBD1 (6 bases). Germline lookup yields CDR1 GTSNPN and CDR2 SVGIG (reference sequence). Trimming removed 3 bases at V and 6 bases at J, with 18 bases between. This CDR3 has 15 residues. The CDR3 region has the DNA TGTGCCTGGAGCGCTAACAGGGCTGGGATTCAGCCCCAGCATTTT. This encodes CAWSANRAGIQPQHF.

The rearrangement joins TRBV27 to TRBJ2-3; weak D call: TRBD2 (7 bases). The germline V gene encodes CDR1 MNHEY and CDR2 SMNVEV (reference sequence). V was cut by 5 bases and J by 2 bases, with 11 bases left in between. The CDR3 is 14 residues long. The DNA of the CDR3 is TGTGCCAGCAGTCGCGGGGGCGCCACAGATACGCAGTATTTT. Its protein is CASSRGGATDTQYF.

The CDR3 here is CATSRVRQETQYF. The CDR3 DNA reads as TGTGCCACCAGCAGAGTGAGGCAAGAGACCCAGTACTTC. V usage is TRBV15 and J usage is TRBJ2-5; no reliable D call. Deletions cut 1 base from V and 2 bases from J, with 5 bases between. CDR3 size: 13 residues. Germline values: CDR1 LNHNV, CDR2 YYDKDF (reference sequence).

The chain's CDR3 is CASSLGGQGRGYTF. In nucleotides, the CDR3 is TGCGCCAGCAGCTTGGGGGGACAGGGGCGAGGCTACACCTTC. The V and J genes are TRBV5-1 and TRBJ1-2; the match to TRBD1 covers 10 bases. Unmatched junction bases numbered 4, after V lost 0 bases and J lost 8 bases. The CDR3 is 14 residues long. Germline assignment: CDR1 SGHRS and CDR2 YFSETQ.